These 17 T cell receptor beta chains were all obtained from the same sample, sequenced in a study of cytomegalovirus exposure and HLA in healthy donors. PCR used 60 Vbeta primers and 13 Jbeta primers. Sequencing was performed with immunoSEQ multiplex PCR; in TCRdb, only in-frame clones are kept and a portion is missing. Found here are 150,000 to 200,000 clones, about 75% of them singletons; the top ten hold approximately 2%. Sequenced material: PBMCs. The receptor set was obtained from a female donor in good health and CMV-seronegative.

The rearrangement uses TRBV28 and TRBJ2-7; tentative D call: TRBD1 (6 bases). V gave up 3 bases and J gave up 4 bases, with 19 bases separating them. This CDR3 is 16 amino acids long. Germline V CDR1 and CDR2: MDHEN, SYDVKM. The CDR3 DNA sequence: TGTGCCAGCAGTTTCCTTCTAACAGGGCCGACTTACGAGCAGTACTTC. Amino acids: CASSFLLTGPTYEQYF.

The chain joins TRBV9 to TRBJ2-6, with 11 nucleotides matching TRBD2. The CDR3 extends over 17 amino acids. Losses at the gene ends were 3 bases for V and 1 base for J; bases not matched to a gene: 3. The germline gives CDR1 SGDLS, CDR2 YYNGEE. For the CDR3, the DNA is TGTGCCAGCAGCGGGGGACTAGCGGCGTCTGGGGCCAACGTCCTGACTTTC. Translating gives CASSGGLAASGANVLTF.

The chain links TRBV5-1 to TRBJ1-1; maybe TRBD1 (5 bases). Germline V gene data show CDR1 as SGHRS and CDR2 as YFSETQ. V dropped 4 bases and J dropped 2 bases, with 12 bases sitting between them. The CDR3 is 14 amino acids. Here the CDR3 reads CASSDQGANTEAFF. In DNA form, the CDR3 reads TGCGCCAGCAGCGACCAAGGGGCCAACACTGAAGCTTTCTTT.

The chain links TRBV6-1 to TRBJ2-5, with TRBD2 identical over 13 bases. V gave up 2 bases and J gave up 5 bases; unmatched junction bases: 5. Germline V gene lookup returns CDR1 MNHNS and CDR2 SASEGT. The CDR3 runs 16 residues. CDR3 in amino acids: CASSEWTSGSKETQYF. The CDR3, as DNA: TGTGCCAGCAGTGAATGGACTAGCGGGAGTAAGGAGACCCAGTACTTC.

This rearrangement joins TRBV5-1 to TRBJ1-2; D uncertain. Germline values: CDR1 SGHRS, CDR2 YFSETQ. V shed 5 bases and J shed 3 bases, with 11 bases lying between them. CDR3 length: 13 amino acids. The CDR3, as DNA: TGCGCCAGCAGTTACGACGGGGACTATGGCTACACCTTC. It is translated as CASSYDGDYGYTF.

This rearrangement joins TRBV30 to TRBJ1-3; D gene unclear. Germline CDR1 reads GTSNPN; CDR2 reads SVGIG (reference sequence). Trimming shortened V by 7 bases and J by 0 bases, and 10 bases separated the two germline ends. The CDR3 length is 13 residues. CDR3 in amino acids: CAYVGSSGNTIYF. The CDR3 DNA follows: TGTGCCTATGTCGGGAGCTCTGGAAACACCATATATTTT.

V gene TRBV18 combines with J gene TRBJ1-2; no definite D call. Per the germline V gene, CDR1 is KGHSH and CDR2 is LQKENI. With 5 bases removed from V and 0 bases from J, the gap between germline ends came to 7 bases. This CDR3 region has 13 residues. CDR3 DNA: TGTGCCAGCTCATCCGACACTAACTATGGCTACACCTTC. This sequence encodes CASSSDTNYGYTF.

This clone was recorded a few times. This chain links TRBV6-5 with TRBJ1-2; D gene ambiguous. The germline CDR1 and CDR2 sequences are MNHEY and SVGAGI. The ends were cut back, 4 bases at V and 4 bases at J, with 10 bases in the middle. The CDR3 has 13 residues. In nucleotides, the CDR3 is TGTGCCAGCAGTTCCCGGGGAGGCTATGGCTACACCTTC. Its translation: CASSSRGGYGYTF.

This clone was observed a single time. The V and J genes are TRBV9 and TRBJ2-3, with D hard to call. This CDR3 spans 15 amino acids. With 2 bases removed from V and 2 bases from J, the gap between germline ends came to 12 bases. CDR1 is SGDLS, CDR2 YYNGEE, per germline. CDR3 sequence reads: CASSVFAALTDTQYF. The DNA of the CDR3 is TGTGCCAGCAGCGTGTTCGCGGCACTCACAGATACGCAGTATTTT.

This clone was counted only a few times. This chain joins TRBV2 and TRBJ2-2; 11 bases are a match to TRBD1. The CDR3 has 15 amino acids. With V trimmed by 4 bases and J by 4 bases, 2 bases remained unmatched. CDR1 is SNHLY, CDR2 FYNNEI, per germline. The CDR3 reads CASSAGTGGTGELFF. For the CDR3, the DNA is TGTGCCAGCAGTGCGGGGACAGGGGGCACCGGGGAGCTGTTTTTT.

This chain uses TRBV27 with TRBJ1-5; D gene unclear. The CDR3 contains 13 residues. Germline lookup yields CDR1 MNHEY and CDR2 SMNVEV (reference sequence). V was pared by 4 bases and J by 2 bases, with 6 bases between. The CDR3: CASSSGRNQPQHF. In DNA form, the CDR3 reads TGTGCCAGCAGTTCTGGGCGCAATCAGCCCCAGCATTTT.

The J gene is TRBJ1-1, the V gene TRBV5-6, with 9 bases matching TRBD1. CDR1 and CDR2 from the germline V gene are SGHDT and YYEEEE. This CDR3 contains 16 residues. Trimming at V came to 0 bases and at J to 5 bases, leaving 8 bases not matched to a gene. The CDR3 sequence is CASSLGTDRGRTEAFF. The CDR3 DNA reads TGTGCCAGCAGCTTGGGGACCGACAGGGGGAGGACTGAAGCTTTCTTT.

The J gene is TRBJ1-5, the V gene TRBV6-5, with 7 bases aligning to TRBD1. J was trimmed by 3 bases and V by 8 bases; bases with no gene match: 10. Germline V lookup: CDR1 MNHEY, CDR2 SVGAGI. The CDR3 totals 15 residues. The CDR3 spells CASSKRGRDNQPQHF. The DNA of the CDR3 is TGTGCCAGCTCAAAGAGGGGGCGCGACAATCAGCCCCAGCATTTT.

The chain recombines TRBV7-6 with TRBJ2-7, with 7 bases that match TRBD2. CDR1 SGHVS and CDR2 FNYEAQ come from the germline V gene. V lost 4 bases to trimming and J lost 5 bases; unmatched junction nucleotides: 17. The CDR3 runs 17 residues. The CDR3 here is CASSSIWAAGVTDEQYF. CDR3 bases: TGTGCCAGCAGCTCAATCTGGGCGGCGGGGGTTACGGACGAGCAGTACTTC.

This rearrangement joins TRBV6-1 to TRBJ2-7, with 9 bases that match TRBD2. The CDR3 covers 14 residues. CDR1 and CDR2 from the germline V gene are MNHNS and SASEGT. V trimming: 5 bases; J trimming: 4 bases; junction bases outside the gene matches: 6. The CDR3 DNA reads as TGTGCCAGCAGTCGGACTAGCGAGACTTACGAGCAGTACTTC. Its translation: CASSRTSETYEQYF.

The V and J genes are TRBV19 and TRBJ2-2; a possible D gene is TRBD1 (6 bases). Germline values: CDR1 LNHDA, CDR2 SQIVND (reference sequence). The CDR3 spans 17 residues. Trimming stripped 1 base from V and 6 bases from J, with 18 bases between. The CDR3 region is CASSIARWGRGSGELFF. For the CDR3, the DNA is TGTGCCAGTAGTATAGCCCGTTGGGGGCGAGGATCCGGGGAGCTGTTTTTT.

The DNA of the CDR3 is TGTGCCAGCAGTTTGTTTGGACAGGGTGGGGATAGCAATCAGCCCCAGCATTTT. Amino acids: CASSLFGQGGDSNQPQHF. The chain uses TRBV27 and TRBJ1-5; the match to TRBD1 covers 8 bases. The length of the CDR3 is 18 residues. The germline V gene has CDR1 MNHEY and CDR2 SMNVEV (reference sequence). The ends lost 3 bases at V and 0 bases at J; junction bases unmatched: 10.